The 25 T cell receptor beta chains listed next were all sequenced from one sample in a study of T cell responses to AZD1222 COVID-19 vaccine. Here immunoSEQ multiplex PCR was the method, and the copy in TCRdb shows in-frame clones only, minus some. The sample includes 160,000 or so clones, more than 85% of them seen just once. The sample consisted of peripheral blood, taken on day 0 of AZD1222 vaccination. These receptors came from an adult in good health.

The chain uses TRBV28 and TRBJ1-2; TRBD1 matches at 7 bases. The CDR3 has 16 residues. CDR1 MDHEN and CDR2 SYDVKM come from the germline V gene. The junction had 12 bases not matched to a gene; V was cut back by 8 bases and J by 0 bases. The CDR3 DNA is TGTGCCAGCTTACACCAGGGGGGCCCAGCTAACTATGGCTACACCTTC. Amino acids: CASLHQGGPANYGYTF.

The CDR3 sequence: CASSKTGTGALRTEAFF. The CDR3 nucleotides are TGTGCCAGCAGTAAAACCGGGACAGGCGCTTTGAGGACTGAAGCTTTCTTT. The chain couples TRBV27 to TRBJ1-1; 8 nucleotides line up with TRBD1. This CDR3 has 17 residues. From germline, CDR1 is MNHEY and CDR2 SMNVEV (reference sequence). The trim removed 5 bases at V and 5 bases at J, leaving 16 bases unmatched.

This clone was found a few times. V usage is TRBV27 and J usage is TRBJ1-4; the D gene is possibly TRBD1 (5 bases). V was shortened by 3 bases and J by 8 bases, with 13 bases between the two germline ends. The CDR3 covers 14 residues. Germline V gene sequence: CDR1 MNHEY, CDR2 SMNVEV (reference sequence). The CDR3 DNA is TGTGCCAGCAGTTTTCGGGGGTCAGGGGAAAAACTGTTTTTT. This encodes CASSFRGSGEKLFF.

The chain uses TRBV24-1 and TRBJ2-7, with TRBD1 matching over 10 bases. The junction had 2 bases not matched to a gene; V was cut back by 4 bases and J by 0 bases. The CDR3 has 15 residues. Per the germline V gene, CDR1 is KGHDR and CDR2 is SFDVKD. The CDR3 loop is CATSDWDRGSYEQYF. Here the CDR3 DNA reads TGTGCCACCAGTGACTGGGACAGGGGCTCCTACGAGCAGTACTTC.

This rearrangement joins TRBV5-1 to TRBJ2-1, with a tentative D call TRBD2 (6 bases). The V end lost 2 bases, the J end lost 9 bases, and 6 bases lay between the germline ends. CDR3 length: 11 residues. Germline CDR1 is SGHRS and CDR2 is YFSETQ. The CDR3 region is CASSFGGEQFF. The CDR3 DNA follows: TGCGCCAGCAGCTTCGGGGGTGAGCAGTTCTTC.

This clone turned up a few times. This chain uses TRBV3-1 (or the pseudogene TRBV3-2) with TRBJ1-2, with D possibly TRBD1 on 5 matching bases. V was trimmed by 5 bases and J by 3 bases, leaving 13 bases between them. Germline-derived CDR1 and CDR2 are LGHDT and YNNKEL (reference sequence). The CDR3 runs to 14 residues. The CDR3 region is CASSDRGADYGYTF. The CDR3 bases are TGTGCCAGCAGCGACCGAGGGGCTGACTATGGCTACACCTTC.

This rearrangement joins TRBV27 to TRBJ1-5, with D possibly matching TRBD1 (6 bases). The germline V gene encodes CDR1 MNHEY and CDR2 SMNVEV (reference sequence). The V and J ends lost 3 bases and 6 bases respectively, with 9 bases between them. This CDR3 is 13 amino acids long. The CDR3: CASSLGALQPQHF. CDR3 bases: TGTGCCAGCAGTTTGGGGGCGCTTCAGCCCCAGCATTTT.

This chain connects TRBV7-9 to TRBJ1-6; possible D gene TRBD1, 6 bases. Trimming took off 4 bases at V and 14 bases at J, with 21 bases between the two ends. CDR1 and CDR2 (germline): SEHNR, FQNEAQ (reference sequence). The CDR3 spans 15 residues. The DNA for the CDR3 is TGTGCCAGCAGCTCCCGGGACACTGCCTTGGGGACCCTCCACTTT. It specifies CASSSRDTALGTLHF.

To note about this clone: This sample includes further DNA sequences coding for the same CDR3. This chain links TRBV5-1 with TRBJ1-1; D is unclear. CDR1 is SGHRS and CDR2 is YFSETQ in the germline V gene. This CDR3 spans 12 amino acids. Trimming removed 1 base at V and 4 bases at J, with 5 bases between. The CDR3 loop reads CASSLRGTEAFF. CDR3 nucleotides: TGCGCCAGCAGCTTGCGAGGCACTGAAGCTTTCTTT. The complete variable domain, with remaining parts taken from reference TRBV5-1 and TRBJ1-1, reads KAGVTQTPRYLIKTRGQQVTLSCSPISGHRSVSWYQQTPGQGLQFLFEYFSETQRNKGNFPGRFSGRQFSNSRSEMNVSTLELGDSALYLCASSLRGTEAFFGQGTRLTVV.

A single count supports this clone. The V and J genes are TRBV28 and TRBJ2-3, with D uncertain. The CDR3 consists of 13 residues. V shed 7 bases and J shed 3 bases, with 11 bases lying between them. CDR1 and CDR2 from the germline V gene are MDHEN and SYDVKM. In DNA, the CDR3 is TGTGCCAGCACCAACAGCCGTACAGATACGCAGTATTTT. Translated, it gives CASTNSRTDTQYF.

The chain is built from TRBV5-4 and TRBJ1-6; maybe TRBD1 (5 bases). V was cut by 2 bases and J by 7 bases, with 10 bases left in between. The CDR3 has 14 residues. The germline V gene encodes CDR1 SGHNT and CDR2 YYREEE (reference sequence). The CDR3 loop is CASSFQGGNSPLHF. Written as DNA, the CDR3 is TGTGCCAGCAGCTTCCAGGGCGGGAATTCACCCCTCCACTTT.

The genes are TRBV6-5 and TRBJ1-2, with D unclear. V lost 5 bases and J 4 bases, leaving 14 bases between the germline ends. Germline V gives CDR1 MNHEY, CDR2 SVGAGI. The CDR3 contains 14 residues. CDR3 protein: CASSSVRSGYGYTF. Written as DNA, the CDR3 is TGTGCCAGCAGTAGTGTGAGGAGCGGCTATGGCTACACCTTC.

This clone was counted a single time. The chain employs TRBV2 and TRBJ1-1, with D possibly matching TRBD1 (6 bases). This CDR3 spans 13 amino acids. Germline V gene data show CDR1 as SNHLY and CDR2 as FYNNEI. The V gene lost 2 bases and the J gene lost 6 bases, with 10 bases spanning the gap. The CDR3 here is CASSEIEGAEAFF. In DNA form, the CDR3 reads TGTGCCAGCAGTGAAATTGAGGGGGCTGAAGCTTTCTTT.

The chain links TRBV27 to TRBJ2-5; 9 nucleotides line up with TRBD2. Germline V CDR1 and CDR2: MNHEY, SMNVEV (reference sequence). After removal of 2 bases from V and 5 bases from J, the junction contained 6 bases not matched to a gene. The CDR3 runs 15 residues. The DNA of the CDR3 is TGTGCCAGCAGTTTACGCGGGAGGGGGTATGAGACCCAGTACTTC. Translating it yields CASSLRGRGYETQYF.

The chain uses TRBV6-6 and TRBJ1-1; D gene ambiguous. CDR1 is MNHNY and CDR2 is SVGAGI in the germline V gene (reference sequence). The CDR3 consists of 14 residues. Trimming took 0 bases from V and 5 from J, leaving 10 bases between them. CDR3 amino acids: CASSYSQLPTEAFF. The CDR3 DNA reads TGTGCCAGCAGTTACTCGCAGTTGCCTACTGAAGCTTTCTTT.

The V gene is TRBV11-2, the J gene TRBJ1-4, with D possibly TRBD1 on 6 matching bases. CDR3 length: 15 residues. V dropped 5 bases and J dropped 0 bases, with 10 bases sitting between them. Germline CDR1 SGHAT, CDR2 FQNNGV. The CDR3 loop is CASSVRGATNEKLFF. The CDR3 bases are TGTGCCAGCAGCGTCAGGGGAGCAACTAATGAAAAACTGTTTTTT.

The J gene is TRBJ2-7, the V gene TRBV7-9, with TRBD2 identical over 7 bases. Germline lookup yields CDR1 SEHNR and CDR2 FQNEAQ (reference sequence). V trimming: 5 bases; J trimming: 7 bases; junction bases outside the gene matches: 5. CDR3 size: 12 residues. The chain's CDR3 is CASSQTSWEQYF. The DNA of the CDR3 is TGTGCCAGCAGCCAGACTAGCTGGGAGCAGTACTTC. Full variable domain (remainder filled in from reference TRBV7-9 and TRBJ2-7): DTGVSQNPRHKITKRGQNVTFRCDPISEHNRLYWYRQTLGQGPEFLTYFQNEAQLEKSRLLSDRFSAERPKGSFSTLEIQRTEQGDSAMYLCASSQTSWEQYFGPGTRLTVT.

The chain recombines TRBV4-1 with TRBJ1-1; D remains unclear. In germline, CDR1 is MGHRA, CDR2 YSYEKL. Trimming took 4 bases from V and 3 from J, leaving 15 bases between them. This CDR3 region has 15 residues. The CDR3 is CASSRGADVDTEAFF. The CDR3 coding sequence is TGCGCCAGCAGCCGGGGTGCGGACGTAGACACTGAAGCTTTCTTT.

The J gene is TRBJ1-3, the V gene TRBV15, with 9 bases matching TRBD1. CDR3 length equals 17 residues. CDR1 LNHNV and CDR2 YYDKDF come from the germline V gene (reference sequence). J gave up 2 bases and V 4 bases, and 9 bases lay outside the gene matches. CDR3 bases: TGTGCCACCAGCACCACCCCTGGGACAGGGACTGGAAACACCATATATTTT. It translates to CATSTTPGTGTGNTIYF.

The V call is TRBV11-2, the J call TRBJ2-1; 7 nucleotides agree with TRBD2. The CDR3 loop spans 15 amino acids. Germline V gene data show CDR1 as SGHAT and CDR2 as FQNNGV. After removal of 5 bases from V and 7 bases from J, the junction contained 11 bases not matched to a gene. The CDR3 loop is CASSGLEAGLNEQFF. CDR3 bases: TGTGCCAGCAGCGGACTAGAGGCGGGTCTGAATGAGCAGTTCTTC.

The chain combines TRBV4-3 with TRBJ2-2; no clear D gene. V lost 4 bases, J lost 2 bases, and 5 bases lay in between. CDR1 is LGHNA, CDR2 YSLEER, per germline. This CDR3 is built from 13 residues. DNA for the CDR3: TGCGCCAGCAGCCTATCAAACACCGGGGAGCTGTTTTTT. Translated, it gives CASSLSNTGELFF.

The chain uses TRBV28 and TRBJ2-7; TRBD2 agrees at 8 bases. CDR3 length: 16 amino acids. Germline CDR1 reads MDHEN; CDR2 reads SYDVKM. Losses at the gene ends were 3 bases for V and 5 bases for J; bases not matched to a gene: 12. The CDR3 here is CASSFPYSGIKNEQYF. The DNA of the CDR3 is TGTGCCAGCAGTTTTCCGTATAGCGGGATAAAGAACGAGCAGTACTTC.

The sample holds a few counts of this clone. This sequence joins TRBV7-8 and TRBJ1-5; no clear D gene. The V end was cut by 5 bases, the J end by 6 bases, with 11 bases between. The CDR3 extends over 13 amino acids. The germline gives CDR1 SGHVS, CDR2 FQNEAQ. The CDR3 sequence: CASSRLRGQPQHF. The DNA of the CDR3 is TGTGCCAGCAGCCGACTTAGAGGTCAGCCCCAGCATTTT.

The chain joins TRBV2 to TRBJ1-1; weak D call: TRBD1 (5 bases). The germline gives CDR1 SNHLY, CDR2 FYNNEI. V was pared by 7 bases and J by 7 bases, with 13 bases between. The CDR3 length is 12 residues. Here the CDR3 DNA reads TGTGCCAGCACCTCTTGGGGGGGTGAAGCTTTCTTT. Amino acid sequence: CASTSWGGEAFF.

The V gene is TRBV19, the J gene TRBJ1-3; D remains unclear. Germline V gives CDR1 LNHDA, CDR2 SQIVND (reference sequence). The CDR3 consists of 15 residues. Between the trimmed V and J ends, which lost 3 bases and 0 bases, there was a span of 9 bases. This CDR3 is CASSISHFSGNTIYF. DNA of the CDR3: TGTGCCAGTAGTATCTCACACTTCTCTGGAAACACCATATATTTT.